One sample yielded the 20 T cell receptor beta chains listed below, sequenced in a study of chemoradiotherapy in HPV16-positive cancers. Using immunoSEQ multiplex PCR, the repertoire was profiled, and TCRdb retains in-frame clones only, with some absent. The table includes approximately 32,000 clones, about 82% detected once. Material: blood, obtained from a patient who underwent chemoradiotherapy. These receptors originate from a human donor with HPV-associated anogenital cancer.

The chain employs TRBV6-5 and TRBJ2-7; D uncertain. V was trimmed by 7 bases and J by 6 bases, leaving 7 bases between them. Germline assignment: CDR1 MNHEY and CDR2 SVGAGI. The CDR3 consists of 10 residues. The CDR3 nucleotides are TGTGCCAGCATGGCATCCGAGCAGTACTTC. This codes for CASMASEQYF.

This chain joins TRBV27 and TRBJ1-5; 9 nucleotides agree with TRBD1. The CDR3 is made up of 15 amino acids. Germline V gene data show CDR1 as MNHEY and CDR2 as SMNVEV (reference sequence). Trimming cost V 9 bases and J 6 bases; bases outside gene matches: 12. In DNA form, the CDR3 reads TGTGCCAGTAGCGGCGGACAGGGGACCGGTCAGCCCCAGCATTTT. Protein sequence: CASSGGQGTGQPQHF.

V and J are TRBV5-1 and TRBJ2-5, with 7 bases lining up with TRBD2. The CDR3 length is 15 residues. CDR1 is SGHRS, CDR2 YFSETQ, per germline. V gave up 6 bases and J gave up 5 bases; unmatched junction bases: 13. The CDR3 DNA follows: TGCGCCAGCAAGGTTCAAGCGGGGAAAGGGGAGACCCAGTACTTC. This sequence encodes CASKVQAGKGETQYF.

V and J are TRBV18 and TRBJ1-1; D is ambiguous. V was pared by 6 bases and J by 2 bases, with 10 bases between. Germline-derived CDR1 and CDR2 are KGHSH and LQKENI. The CDR3 length is 13 residues. The CDR3 DNA follows: TGTGCCAGCTCCCCAAACAGAAACACTGAAGCTTTCTTT. It is translated as CASSPNRNTEAFF.

The chain links TRBV19 to TRBJ2-5; D is possibly TRBD2 (6 bases). The CDR3 has 12 residues. The V and J ends lost 10 bases and 5 bases respectively, with 14 bases between them. Per germline, CDR1 LNHDA and CDR2 SQIVND (reference sequence). This chain's CDR3 is CATLGGGETQYF. CDR3 DNA sequence: TGTGCCACCTTGGGAGGCGGGGAGACCCAGTACTTC.

The rearrangement joins TRBV29-1 to TRBJ1-1; D call uncertain. Trimming removed 5 bases from V and 3 bases from J, with 10 bases in between. The CDR3 runs to 12 residues. The germline CDR1 and CDR2 sequences are SQVTM and ANQGSEA. The CDR3 spells CSVWASYTEAFF. For the CDR3, the DNA is TGCAGCGTTTGGGCCTCTTACACTGAAGCTTTCTTT.

The V call is TRBV5-1, the J call TRBJ1-4; 8 nucleotides line up with TRBD1. This CDR3 is built from 14 residues. V shed 3 bases, J shed 4 bases, and the junction held 2 bases outside the gene matches. Germline CDR1 is SGHRS and CDR2 is YFSETQ. The CDR3 region has the DNA TGCGCCAGCAGCTCCACAGGGGGTAATGAAAAACTGTTTTTT. It encodes CASSSTGGNEKLFF.

The CDR3 protein is CASSWQRSTTDTQYF. As DNA, the CDR3 is TGTGCCAGCAGCTGGCAGCGCAGTACGACAGATACGCAGTATTTT. The chain combines TRBV5-4 with TRBJ2-3; D not resolved. This CDR3 has 15 residues. Deletions cut 3 bases from V and 3 bases from J, with 14 bases between. Per the germline V gene, CDR1 is SGHNT and CDR2 is YYREEE (reference sequence).

The chain couples TRBV6-1 to TRBJ2-7, with 8 bases identical to TRBD2. The CDR3 length is 15 residues. CDR1 MNHNS and CDR2 SASEGT come from the germline V gene. Trimming removed 8 bases from V and 0 bases from J; junction bases left unmatched: 9. The CDR3 DNA sequence: TGTGCCAGCCTACGTAGCGGGGCTAGCTCCTACGAGCAGTACTTC. Amino acids: CASLRSGASSYEQYF.

V and J are TRBV5-1 and TRBJ1-6, with D hard to call. Trimming took off 2 bases at V and 2 bases at J, with 11 bases between the two ends. Germline CDR1 SGHRS, CDR2 YFSETQ. The CDR3 loop spans 16 amino acids. The CDR3 loop is CASSFGEGTYNSPLHF. In nucleotides, the CDR3 is TGCGCCAGCAGCTTTGGGGAAGGGACCTATAATTCACCCCTCCACTTT. Together with reference TRBV5-1 and TRBJ1-6, the CDR3 gives the full variable domain: KAGVTQTPRYLIKTRGQQVTLSCSPISGHRSVSWYQQTPGQGLQFLFEYFSETQRNKGNFPGRFSGRQFSNSRSEMNVSTLELGDSALYLCASSFGEGTYNSPLHFGNGTRLTVT.

This chain uses TRBV7-8 with TRBJ1-3; D unresolved. Trimming removed 0 bases from V and 0 bases from J, with 12 bases in between. Germline V gene sequence: CDR1 SGHVS, CDR2 FQNEAQ. This CDR3 spans 17 amino acids. CDR3 loop: CASSLALASTSGNTIYF. CDR3 nucleotide sequence: TGTGCCAGCAGCTTAGCGTTGGCCTCTACCTCTGGAAACACCATATATTTT.

This chain connects TRBV30 to TRBJ1-1, with a possible D match to TRBD1 (6 bases). V lost 5 bases to trimming and J lost 0 bases, with 10 bases between them. The CDR3 is 13 residues long. Looked up from germline, CDR1 is GTSNPN and CDR2 is SVGIG (reference sequence). The CDR3 is CAWGGQMNTEAFF. DNA for the CDR3: TGTGCCTGGGGGGGCCAAATGAACACTGAAGCTTTCTTT.

The chain couples TRBV7-8 to TRBJ2-2; D gene uncertain. V was clipped by 4 bases and J by 3 bases, with 12 bases between them. Germline-derived CDR1 and CDR2 are SGHVS and FQNEAQ. CDR3 length: 15 residues. The CDR3 DNA reads as TGTGCCAGCAGCTCCGCAAGGGTGGACACCGGGGAGCTGTTTTTT. Translated, it gives CASSSARVDTGELFF.

This clone occurred a few times. CDR3 DNA sequence: TGTGCCAGTAGTAGGGACAGGGTGAACACTGAAGCTTTCTTT. It encodes CASSRDRVNTEAFF. The chain employs TRBV19 and TRBJ1-1; 9 bases line up with TRBD1. CDR1 LNHDA and CDR2 SQIVND come from the germline V gene (reference sequence). Unmatched junction bases numbered 0, after V lost 4 bases and J lost 0 bases. CDR3 length: 14 residues.

The rearrangement links TRBV11-2 to TRBJ2-5; maybe TRBD1 (5 bases). The CDR3 runs to 13 residues. V lost 6 bases, J lost 2 bases, and 10 bases lay in between. Germline V gene lookup returns CDR1 SGHAT and CDR2 FQNNGV. The CDR3 DNA is TGTGCCAGCAGTCGAGACAGTCAAGAGACCCAGTACTTC. This translates into CASSRDSQETQYF.

The chain recombines TRBV10-3 with TRBJ2-5; unclear D gene. The CDR3 length is 11 residues. V dropped 6 bases and J dropped 2 bases, with 4 bases sitting between them. Germline CDR1 and CDR2: ENHRY and SYGVKD. CDR3 loop: CAIRGQETQYF. Written as DNA, the CDR3 is TGTGCCATCAGAGGACAAGAGACCCAGTACTTC.

The chain carries TRBV5-1 and TRBJ1-5; 7 positions agree with TRBD1. The CDR3 length is 15 residues. V shed 4 bases and J 7 bases; nucleotides not matched to a gene: 11. Germline-derived CDR1 and CDR2 are SGHRS and YFSETQ. CDR3 DNA: TGCGCCAGCAGCCTCCAGGGGGGGCAGGAACAGCCCCAGCATTTT. It encodes CASSLQGGQEQPQHF.

The V and J genes are TRBV11-3 and TRBJ2-3, with D possibly matching TRBD2 (6 bases). With 4 bases removed from V and 2 bases from J, the gap between germline ends came to 10 bases. The CDR3 has 14 amino acids. The germline V gene encodes CDR1 SGHNT and CDR2 YENEEA. The CDR3 loop is CASSYSGYTDTQYF. In DNA, the CDR3 is TGTGCCAGCAGCTACAGCGGGTACACAGATACGCAGTATTTT.

The rearrangement joins TRBV5-1 to TRBJ1-6; 7 nucleotides line up with TRBD1. The CDR3 loop spans 14 amino acids. With 7 bases clipped from V and 6 bases from J, the junction kept 7 bases outside the gene matches. The germline V gene encodes CDR1 SGHRS and CDR2 YFSETQ. CDR3 residues: CASYTGAINSPLHF. DNA of the CDR3: TGCGCCAGCTACACAGGGGCTATTAATTCACCCCTCCACTTT.

This clone turned up a few times. J is TRBJ1-2 and V is TRBV7-2; no firm D call. CDR1 is SGHTA, CDR2 FQGNSA, per germline. The germline V and J ends were trimmed by 1 base and 2 bases, with 11 bases remaining between them. The CDR3 spans 15 residues. The CDR3, as DNA: TGTGCCAGCAGCTTAGTTATCGGGCAGAACTATGGCTACACCTTC. It codes for CASSLVIGQNYGYTF. The full variable domain, in which reference TRBV7-2 and TRBJ1-2 provide the parts outside the CDR3, is GAGVSQSPSNKVTEKGKDVELRCDPISGHTALYWYRQSLGQGLEFLIYFQGNSAPDKSGLPSDRFSAERTGGSVSTLTIQRTQQEDSAVYLCASSLVIGQNYGYTFGSGTRLTVV.